These 7 T cell receptor beta chains were all obtained from the same sample, sequenced in a study of immune evolution from preneoplasia to lung adenocarcinoma. Clones were sequenced by immunoSEQ multiplex PCR, and TCRdb holds only the in-frame ones, with some missing. The profile shows about 8,200 clones, roughly 73% of them singletons. Sequencing was done on a sample of FFPE adjacent normal lung tissue. The receptors were sampled from a person aged 60-79 years with lung adenocarcinoma.

V and J are TRBV5-1 and TRBJ2-5, with TRBD1 identical over 8 bases. Germline CDR1 and CDR2: SGHRS and YFSETQ. The CDR3 contains 16 residues. With V trimmed by 1 base and J by 1 base, 6 bases remained unmatched. The CDR3 nucleotides are TGCGCCAGCAGCTTGTGGGGACAGGACTCCCAAGAGACCCAGTACTTC. It codes for CASSLWGQDSQETQYF.

CDR3 loop: CASSDPGMGPDTQYF. CDR3 DNA sequence: TGTGCCAGCAGTGATCCGGGAATGGGTCCGGATACGCAGTATTTT. The chain carries TRBV2 and TRBJ2-3; a weak D match, TRBD2 (5 bases). Trimming stripped 3 bases from V and 6 bases from J, with 16 bases between. This CDR3 has 15 amino acids. Germline V gives CDR1 SNHLY, CDR2 FYNNEI.

This rearrangement joins TRBV13 to TRBJ2-7, with 9 bases fitting TRBD2. V was clipped by 5 bases and J by 0 bases; unmatched bases: 8. The CDR3 extends over 16 amino acids. CDR1 is PRHDT, CDR2 FYEKMQ, per germline (reference sequence). The CDR3 DNA sequence: TGTGCCAGCAGCCTTACTTGGCGGGGGGGCTCCTACGAGCAGTACTTC. It encodes CASSLTWRGGSYEQYF.

The chain has TRBV7-2 and TRBJ2-3; the D is unclear. The CDR3 has 14 residues. CDR1 is SGHTA and CDR2 is FQGNSA in the germline V gene. Trimming removed 5 bases at V and 3 bases at J, with 12 bases between. For the CDR3, the DNA is TGTGCCAGCAGCCCCACACTGGGAACAGATACGCAGTATTTT. Its protein product is CASSPTLGTDTQYF.

This clone was counted a single time. This rearrangement joins TRBV5-1 to TRBJ2-1; 9 bases are a match to TRBD2. CDR3 length: 17 residues. The germline V gene has CDR1 SGHRS and CDR2 YFSETQ. Trimming at V came to 5 bases and at J to 1 base, leaving 10 bases not matched to a gene. The CDR3 region has the DNA TGCGCCAGCAGAAATAGCGGGGGCCTTGGATCCTACAATGAGCAGTTCTTC. Amino acid sequence: CASRNSGGLGSYNEQFF.

This clone was observed a few times. The rearrangement joins TRBV5-1 to TRBJ2-7, with D maybe TRBD1 (5 bases). CDR3 length: 11 amino acids. The V gene's germline CDR1 is SGHRS and CDR2 YFSETQ. Trimming stripped 8 bases from V and 3 bases from J, with 9 bases between. CDR3 sequence reads: CASDRYYEQYF. The CDR3, as DNA: TGCGCCAGTGACAGATACTACGAGCAGTACTTC. Full variable domain (outside the CDR3, taken from reference TRBV5-1 and TRBJ2-7): KAGVTQTPRYLIKTRGQQVTLSCSPISGHRSVSWYQQTPGQGLQFLFEYFSETQRNKGNFPGRFSGRQFSNSRSEMNVSTLELGDSALYLCASDRYYEQYFGPGTRLTVT.

The chain uses TRBV5-1 and TRBJ2-1, with TRBD2 identical over 14 bases. Germline trimming cut 2 bases from V and 3 bases from J; bases unmatched to any gene: 10. This CDR3 comprises 19 residues. Germline V gene lookup returns CDR1 SGHRS and CDR2 YFSETQ. The CDR3 loop is CASSLGTRGLAGVYNEQFF. The CDR3 bases are TGCGCCAGCAGCTTAGGGACACGGGGACTAGCGGGAGTCTACAATGAGCAGTTCTTC.